This TCR beta chain was retrieved from a study of shared clonotypes between healthy human individuals. The table came from immunoSEQ multiplex PCR; TCRdb's copy has only in-frame clones and leaves some out. Of 2 million to 2.5 million clones listed, approximately 90% are singletons. J gave up 1 base and V 6 bases, and 18 bases lay outside the gene matches. The CDR3 extends over 19 amino acids. CDR1 and CDR2 (germline): SNHLY, FYNNEI. This sequence originates from a man younger than 35 in good health. Some clones in this sample may be carry-over from other donors' samples. Sequencing was done on a sample of naive CD4+ T cells from PBMCs. Subset reported: CD45RA+ positively selected. The chain uses TRBV2 and TRBJ2-7; 10 bases fit TRBD2. The CDR3 is CASSTEGTSANGGSYEQYF. CDR3 bases: TGTGCCAGCAGCACAGAGGGGACTAGCGCGAACGGAGGGTCCTACGAGCAGTACTTC. Looking up the rest from reference TRBV2 and TRBJ2-7 gives the full variable domain: EPEVTQTPSHQVTQMGQEVILRCVPISNHLYFYWYRQILGQKVEFLVSFYNNEISEKSEIFDDQFSVERPDGSNFTLKIRSTKLEDSAMYFCASSTEGTSANGGSYEQYFGPGTRLTVT.